This T cell receptor (beta chain) was captured by sequencing in a study of OX40 agonist ivuxolimab in advanced cancers. Sequencing was performed with immunoSEQ multiplex PCR; in TCRdb, only in-frame clones are kept and a portion is missing. This sample has approximately 44,000 clones, with about nine tenths found just once. The CDR3 has 13 residues. Germline CDR1 reads SGHNT; CDR2 reads YYREEE (reference sequence). V was cut by 0 bases and J by 0 bases, with 3 bases left in between. The sequence was obtained from an adult with an advanced solid tumor such as melanoma, head and neck, liver or kidney cancer. The input for sequencing was CD4+ or CD8+ T cells sorted from blood, taken in a trial of the OX40 agonist ivuxolimab. This chain links TRBV5-4 with TRBJ1-1; D gene uncertain. CDR3 DNA sequence: TGTGCCAGCAGCTTGGGAGTGAACACTGAAGCTTTCTTT. This encodes CASSLGVNTEAFF. The full variable domain, in which reference TRBV5-4 and TRBJ1-1 provide the parts outside the CDR3, is ETGVTQSPTHLIKTRGQQVTLRCSSQSGHNTVSWYQQALGQGPQFIFQYYREEENGRGNFPPRFSGLQFPNYSSELNVNALELDDSALYLCASSLGVNTEAFFGQGTRLTVV.